This T cell receptor (beta chain) derives from a study of shared clonotypes between healthy human individuals. Study in general: For every donor, three CD4 naive, three CD4 memory, two CD8 naive and one CD8 memory plates were used.

Overall study findings and caveats: Relative to memory subsets, naive subsets generally showed larger estimated richness.

Comments on this clone: As yet, its antigen is unknown.

The assay was immunoSEQ multiplex PCR, and TCRdb's table has in-frame clones only and misses some. The sample consists of about 1.5 million clones, roughly 96% of them appearing once. The germline V gene has CDR1 MNHEY and CDR2 SMNVEV (reference sequence). V shed 5 bases and J 5 bases; nucleotides not matched to a gene: 11. The CDR3 is 16 amino acids. Sequencing was performed on naive CD4+ T cells sorted from blood. Subset given: CD45RA+ positively selected. The TCR was taken from a young man in good health. The chain couples TRBV27 to TRBJ2-2; 7 positions match TRBD1. The CDR3 spells CASSISRTGRTGELFF. The CDR3 region has the DNA TGTGCCAGCAGTATCTCTAGGACAGGACGAACCGGGGAGCTGTTTTTT.